This TCR beta chain is from a study of PD-1 and CTLA-4 blockade in melanoma. This clone turned up a few times. Sequenced by immunoSEQ multiplex PCR; TCRdb stores in-frame clones only, minus some. This sample has under 13,000 clones, with 65% to 90% found just once. Sample: CD8+ T cells from peripheral blood, taken from a patient given anti-PD-1 treatment. The sequence was collected from a human donor with melanoma.

The CDR3 nucleotides read TGTGCCAGCAGCTTAGATCGTACACTAGGGTTCGAGCAGTACTTC. Translating it yields CASSLDRTLGFEQYF. V usage is TRBV11-2 and J usage is TRBJ2-7, with TRBD2 as a possible D gene (5 bases). This CDR3 region has 15 residues. Germline assignment: CDR1 SGHAT and CDR2 FQNNGV. V lost 0 bases to trimming and J lost 6 bases, with 15 bases between them.